Below, 6 T cell receptor beta chains from the same sample are listed, as sequenced in a study of blood T cell repertoires in COVID-19 (dated by TCRdb to 2020 to 2022). Library prep was done by the immunoSEQ multiplex PCR assay. TCRdb re-hosts the immuneACCESS table, in-frame sequences only. Its copies lack some clones; in the studies checked, an unresolved V gene accounts for under half of them, and the cause for the rest is not known. The sample table records around 180,000 clones; around 88% of these occur just once. The top ten hold 4% of the sample. Sequenced sample: peripheral blood. These receptors all stem from a woman in her thirties with acute or convalescent COVID-19.

The chain combines TRBV28 with TRBJ2-2; D might be TRBD2 (6 bases). Germline lookup yields CDR1 MDHEN and CDR2 SYDVKM. The germline V and J ends were trimmed by 6 bases and 4 bases, with 12 bases remaining between them. The CDR3 length is 14 residues. The CDR3 nucleotides are TGTGCCAGCAGAAGGGGACTCAGCACCGGGGAGCTGTTTTTT. Translated: CASRRGLSTGELFF.

CDR3 protein: CASSIQGWDIQYF. CDR3 sequence (DNA): TGTGCCAGCTCAATACAGGGTTGGGACATTCAGTACTTC. V is TRBV18 and J is TRBJ2-4; weak D call: TRBD1 (6 bases). V lost 5 bases and J 8 bases, leaving 13 bases between the germline ends. Germline V lookup: CDR1 KGHSH, CDR2 LQKENI. CDR3 size: 13 residues.

The chain has TRBV19 and TRBJ2-5; perhaps TRBD2 as D (6 bases). Germline CDR1 is LNHDA and CDR2 is SQIVND (reference sequence). V gave up 3 bases and J gave up 4 bases, with 9 bases separating them. The CDR3 is 13 residues long. CDR3 loop: CASSMTSRETQYF. CDR3 in DNA: TGTGCCAGTAGTATGACTAGTCGAGAGACCCAGTACTTC.

The chain is built from TRBV11-3 and TRBJ2-2; D uncertain. The CDR3 runs to 14 residues. The V gene lost 6 bases and the J gene lost 1 base, with 9 bases spanning the gap. The V gene's germline CDR1 is SGHNT and CDR2 YENEEA. The CDR3 coding sequence is TGTGCCAGCAGAGGTAGCCGGAACACCGGGGAGCTGTTTTTT. Translation: CASRGSRNTGELFF.

The V gene is TRBV3-1 (or the pseudogene TRBV3-2), the J gene TRBJ2-7; no firm D call. V gave up 4 bases and J gave up 5 bases, with 12 bases separating them. This CDR3 region has 13 residues. In germline, CDR1 is LGHDT, CDR2 YNNKEL (reference sequence). The CDR3 DNA sequence: TGTGCCAGCAGCCTCTACGCAGGCAACGAGCAGTACTTC. Protein: CASSLYAGNEQYF.

This rearrangement joins TRBV28 to TRBJ1-1; D not certain. The CDR3 covers 12 residues. Trimming removed 8 bases from V and 0 bases from J, with 7 bases in between. Germline V CDR1 and CDR2: MDHEN, SYDVKM. The CDR3 region is CASQSLNTEAFF. The CDR3 region has the DNA TGTGCCAGCCAGTCCTTGAACACTGAAGCTTTCTTT.